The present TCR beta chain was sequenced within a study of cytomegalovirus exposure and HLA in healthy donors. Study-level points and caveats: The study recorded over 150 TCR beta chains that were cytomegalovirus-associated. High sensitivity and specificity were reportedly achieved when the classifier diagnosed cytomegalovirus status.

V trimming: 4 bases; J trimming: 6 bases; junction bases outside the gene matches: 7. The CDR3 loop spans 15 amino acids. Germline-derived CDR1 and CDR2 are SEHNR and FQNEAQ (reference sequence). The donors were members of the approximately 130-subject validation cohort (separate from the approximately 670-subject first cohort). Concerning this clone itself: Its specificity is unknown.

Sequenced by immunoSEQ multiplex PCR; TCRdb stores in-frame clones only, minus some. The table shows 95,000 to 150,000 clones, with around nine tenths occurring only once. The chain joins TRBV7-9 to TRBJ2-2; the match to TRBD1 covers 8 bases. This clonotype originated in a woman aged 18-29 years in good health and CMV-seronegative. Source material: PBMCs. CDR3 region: CASSSTGTGSGELFF. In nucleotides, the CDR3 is TGTGCCAGCAGCTCCACCGGGACAGGCTCCGGGGAGCTGTTTTTT.